The present T cell receptor beta chain was sequenced within a study of CD8+CD57+ T cells in acquired aplastic anemia. Template material for TCR beta VDJ and CDR3 profiling consisted of genomic DNA. TCRdb fed the reads into MiXCR, producing one record per CDR3 protein. The sample includes fewer than 45,000 distinct CDR3 sequences, around 80% seen only once; the top ten take 22%. V was shortened by 7 bases and J by 6 bases, with 13 bases between the two germline ends. Germline assignment: CDR1 SNHLY and CDR2 FYNNEI. The CDR3 has 12 residues. The chain joins TRBV2 to TRBJ2-7; no definite D call. The TCR originated in a human donor in good health, serving as a control. Sequencing was performed on sorted CD4+, CD8+, or CD8+CD57+ T cells (not recorded which) from PBMCs. The CDR3 nucleotides are TGTGCCAGCAACGTCCGTACGGGCGAGCAGTACGTC. Protein sequence: CASNVRTGEQYV.